These T cell receptor beta chains were read from a single sample in a study of CD8+CD57+ T cells in acquired aplastic anemia. TCRdb reprocessed the reads via MiXCR and lists one record per CDR3 protein. The table lists approximately 170,000 distinct CDR3 sequences, approximately 44% of them singletons, with 3% to 4% in the top ten. The sample comprised sorted CD4+, CD8+, or CD8+CD57+ T cells (not recorded which) from PBMCs. Receptors were obtained from a human donor with aplastic anemia. CDR3s include the opening cysteine and the closing phenylalanine or tryptophan. D genes are given only for firm matches. Some rows have no size entry. The others give once, few or many, or a class for an expanded clone.

NA	TRBV24-1	TRBD1	TRBJ1-5	CATSGGQGGPAQHF	TGTGCCACCAGTGGGGGACAGGGAGGGCCAGCCCAGCATTTT
many	TRBV4-1	TRBD1	TRBJ2-1	CASSPWGQGNNEQFF	TGCGCCAGCAGCCCCTGGGGACAGGGTAACAATGAGCAGTTCTTC
NA	TRBV27	NA	TRBJ1-2	CASTSSGGYGYTF	TGTGCCAGCACTTCTTCCGGAGGCTATGGCTACACCTTC
many	TRBV9	NA	TRBJ2-7	CASSPGGGQGYEQYF	TGTGCCAGCAGCCCCGGGGGGGGACAGGGATACGAGCAGTACTTC
NA	TRBV2	TRBD2	TRBJ2-7	CASSVLAGGPGEQYF	TGTGCCAGCAGCGTGCTAGCGGGAGGGCCTGGGGAGCAGTACTTC
few	TRBV10-2	NA	TRBJ2-3	CASSFPGGGTDTQYF	TGCGCCAGCAGTTTCCCTGGCGGGGGCACAGATACGCAGTATTTT
once	TRBV29-1	NA	TRBJ2-1	CSVERYSYNEQFF	TGCAGCGTTGAACGGTACTCCTACAATGAGCAGTTCTTC
few	TRBV29-1	NA	TRBJ2-1	CSVLGQGMMDEQFF	TGCAGCGTTTTGGGCCAGGGGATGATGGATGAGCAGTTCTTC
many	TRBV2	NA	TRBJ1-1	CASRNSLVETEAFF	TGTGCCAGCAGGAACAGTTTAGTGGAGACTGAAGCTTTCTTT
NA	TRBV24-1	NA	TRBJ1-1	CATTGGWDTGAFF	TGTGCCACCACGGGGGGGTGGGACACTGGAGCTTTCTTT